This T cell receptor beta chain stems from a study of beta chain features in type 1 diabetes. As for the study in general: The study examined about 110,000,000 sorted cells across all samples.

This clone was picked up a small number of times. Its antigen is unidentified. Findings and caveats of the study: Researchers report that Type 1 diabetes patients had moderately but significantly shorter TCRB CDR3s across all four CD4+ subsets.

Isolated RNA was reverse transcribed in full, so expressed TCRB transcripts were sequenced. TCRdb's table, derived via immunoSEQ multiplex PCR, lists solely in-frame clones and lacks some. The sample includes some 660,000 clones, about 14% of them seen just once. Sequences were obtained from naive CD4+ T cells from blood. The receptor comes from a man between 18 and 29 years old with type 1 diabetes.

The CDR3 bases are TGTGCCAGCAGTGATCGGGGCTCTGGAAACACCATATATTTT. Translation: CASSDRGSGNTIYF. The chain links TRBV9 to TRBJ1-3; D is undetermined. CDR3 length equals 14 residues. Germline CDR1 SGDLS, CDR2 YYNGEE. Trimming removed 5 bases at V and 0 bases at J, with 9 bases between.